The source of this T cell receptor beta chain is a study of blood T cell repertoires in COVID-19. Study summary: Collection of acute and convalescent COVID-19 samples took place in the United States, Italy and Spain.

Sequencing was performed with immunoSEQ multiplex PCR; in TCRdb, only in-frame clones are kept and a portion is missing. The sample carries approximately 250,000 clones, over 75% recorded once. Germline V gene data show CDR1 as SGHAT and CDR2 as FQNNGV. The CDR3 length is 17 residues. The ends were cut back, 0 bases at V and 5 bases at J, with 19 bases in the middle. The TCR was taken from a woman in her 70s with COVID-19, enrolled during active disease. The chain combines TRBV11-2 with TRBJ2-5; the D gene is possibly TRBD1 (5 bases). The sequenced sample consisted of peripheral blood. The CDR3: CASSLDSQDKMGETQYF. The CDR3, as DNA: TGTGCCAGCAGCTTAGATTCTCAGGACAAAATGGGGGAGACCCAGTACTTC.